The clone carrying this T cell receptor beta chain was found a few times. TCRdb re-analysed the RT-PCR reads in MiXCR, keeping a single row per CDR3 protein. Of approximately 720,000 distinct CDR3 sequences listed, 14% are singletons. CDR1 is SNHLY, CDR2 FYNNEI, per germline. V shed 7 bases and J 4 bases; nucleotides not matched to a gene: 12. This CDR3 is built from 15 residues. This clonotype was obtained from a female donor in good health, serving as a healthy control. V usage is TRBV2 and J usage is TRBJ1-1, with TRBD1 identical over 7 bases. The sequenced material came from memory CD4+ T cells from blood. The DNA of the CDR3 is TGTGCCAGCATTAGGGATTCTTCAGGGGGCACTGAAGCTTTCTTT. Translating gives CASIRDSSGGTEAFF.